This T cell receptor (beta chain) is from a study of a mutant IDH1 vaccine in newly diagnosed glioma. Study-level findings and limits: No link was apparently found between pseudoprogression and changes in top peripheral T cell clonotypes.

As for time point: week 23, last vaccination. Topical imiquimod accompanied each vaccine dose, which consisted of 300 ug of mutant IDH1 20-mer peptide. CDR3 length: 13 residues. Looked up from germline, CDR1 is MNHEY and CDR2 is SVGAGI. V was trimmed by 5 bases and J by 5 bases, leaving 9 bases between them. The assay was immunoSEQ multiplex PCR, and TCRdb's table has in-frame clones only and misses some. The sample shows some 28,000 clones, around 83% of them seen only once. This clone has just a few counts. The antigen is undetermined. This TCR was recovered from a woman between 25 and 40 years old with glioma. This sequence joins TRBV6-5 and TRBJ2-2, with D possibly being TRBD2 (5 bases). Here the sequenced sample was PBMCs, taken from a glioma patient whose treatment included an IDH1 peptide vaccine. CDR3 coding DNA: TGTGCCAGCAGTCAAGGACTTACCGGGGAGCTGTTTTTT. Protein product: CASSQGLTGELFF.